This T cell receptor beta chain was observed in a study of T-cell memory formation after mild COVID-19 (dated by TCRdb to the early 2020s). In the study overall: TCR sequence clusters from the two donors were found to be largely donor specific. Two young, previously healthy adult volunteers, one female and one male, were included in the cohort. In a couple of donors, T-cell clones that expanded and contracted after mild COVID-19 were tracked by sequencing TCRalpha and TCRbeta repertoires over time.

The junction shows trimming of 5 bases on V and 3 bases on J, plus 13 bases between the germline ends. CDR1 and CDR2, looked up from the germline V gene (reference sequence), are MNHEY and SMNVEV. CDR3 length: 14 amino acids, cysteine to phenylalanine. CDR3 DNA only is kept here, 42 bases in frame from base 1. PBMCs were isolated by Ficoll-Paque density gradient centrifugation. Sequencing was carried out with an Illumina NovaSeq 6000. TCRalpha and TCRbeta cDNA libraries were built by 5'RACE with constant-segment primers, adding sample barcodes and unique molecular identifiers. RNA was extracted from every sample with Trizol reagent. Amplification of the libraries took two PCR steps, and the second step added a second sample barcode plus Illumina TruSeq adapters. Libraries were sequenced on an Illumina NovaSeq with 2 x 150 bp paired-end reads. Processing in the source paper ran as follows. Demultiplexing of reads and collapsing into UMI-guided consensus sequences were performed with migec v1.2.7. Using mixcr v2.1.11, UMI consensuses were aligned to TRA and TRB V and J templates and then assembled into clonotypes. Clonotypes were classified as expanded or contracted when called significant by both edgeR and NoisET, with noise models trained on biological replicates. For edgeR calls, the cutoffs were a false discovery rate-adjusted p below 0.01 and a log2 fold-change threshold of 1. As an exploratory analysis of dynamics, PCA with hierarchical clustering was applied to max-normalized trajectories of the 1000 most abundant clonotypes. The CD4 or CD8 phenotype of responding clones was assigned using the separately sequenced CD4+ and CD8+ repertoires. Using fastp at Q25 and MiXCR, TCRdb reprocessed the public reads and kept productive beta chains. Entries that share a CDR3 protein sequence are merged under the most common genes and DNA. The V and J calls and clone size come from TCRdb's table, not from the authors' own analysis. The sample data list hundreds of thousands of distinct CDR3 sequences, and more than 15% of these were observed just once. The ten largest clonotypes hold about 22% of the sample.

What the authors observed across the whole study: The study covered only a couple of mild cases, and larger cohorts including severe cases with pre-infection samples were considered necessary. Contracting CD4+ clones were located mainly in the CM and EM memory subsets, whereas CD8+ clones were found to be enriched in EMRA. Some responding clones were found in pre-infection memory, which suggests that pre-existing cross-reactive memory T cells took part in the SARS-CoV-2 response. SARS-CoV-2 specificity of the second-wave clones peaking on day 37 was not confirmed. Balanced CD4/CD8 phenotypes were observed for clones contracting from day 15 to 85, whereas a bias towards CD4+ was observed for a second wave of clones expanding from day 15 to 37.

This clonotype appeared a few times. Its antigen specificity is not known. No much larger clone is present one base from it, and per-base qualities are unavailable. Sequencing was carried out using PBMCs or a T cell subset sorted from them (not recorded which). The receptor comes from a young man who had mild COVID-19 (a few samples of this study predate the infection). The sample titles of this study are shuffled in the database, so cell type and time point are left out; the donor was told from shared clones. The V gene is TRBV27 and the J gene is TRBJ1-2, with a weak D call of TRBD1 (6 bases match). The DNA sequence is TGTGCCAGCAGTCCACGACAGGCTCACTATGGCTACACCTTC. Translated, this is CASSPRQAHYGYTF.